This T cell receptor (beta chain) was identified in a study of neurological immune-mediated disorders. General study points: Association with the multiple sclerosis repertoire cluster was not found for any clinical or MRI feature. In HTLV-1-associated myelopathy, TCR clonal expansion was greatest, and in multiple sclerosis it was least, below healthy controls.

With 10-nucleotide random UMIs included, cDNA was synthesized by 5'RACE. From the 5' RACE reads, TCRdb called clonotypes with MiXCR, one entry per CDR3 protein. The sample records under 80,000 distinct CDR3 sequences, 5.2% being singletons. This clonotype was counted many times. Antigen specificity is unknown. This TCR derives from a woman in her thirties with multiple sclerosis. Sequenced: PBMCs.

In DNA form, the CDR3 reads TGTGCCACCAGCCTAAGGCTTGCCACAGATACGCAGTATTTT. This sequence encodes CATSLRLATDTQYF. The chain is built from TRBV15 and TRBJ2-3; the D is unclear. CDR1 LNHNV and CDR2 YYDKDF come from the germline V gene (reference sequence). The CDR3 extends over 14 amino acids. V gave up 5 bases and J gave up 2 bases, with 11 bases separating them.